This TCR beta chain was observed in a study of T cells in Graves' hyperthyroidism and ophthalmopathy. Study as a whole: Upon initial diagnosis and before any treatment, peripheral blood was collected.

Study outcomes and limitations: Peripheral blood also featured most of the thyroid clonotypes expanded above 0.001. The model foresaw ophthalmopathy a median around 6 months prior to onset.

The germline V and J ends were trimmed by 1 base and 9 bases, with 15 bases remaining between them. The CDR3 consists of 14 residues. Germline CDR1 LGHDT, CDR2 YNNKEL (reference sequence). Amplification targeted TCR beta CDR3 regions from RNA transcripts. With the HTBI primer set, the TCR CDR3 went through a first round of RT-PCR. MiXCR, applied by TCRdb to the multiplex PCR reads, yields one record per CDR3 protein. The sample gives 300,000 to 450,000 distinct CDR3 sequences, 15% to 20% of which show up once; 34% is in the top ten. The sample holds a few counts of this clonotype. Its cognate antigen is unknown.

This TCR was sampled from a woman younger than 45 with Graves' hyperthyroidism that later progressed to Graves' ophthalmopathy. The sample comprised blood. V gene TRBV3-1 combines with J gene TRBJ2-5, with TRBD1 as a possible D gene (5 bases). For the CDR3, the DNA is TGTGCCAGCAGCCAAGGTACGGACAAGAGTCCCCAGTACTTC. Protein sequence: CASSQGTDKSPQYF.